One and the same sample provided the 8 T cell receptor beta chains below, sequenced in a study of cytomegalovirus exposure and HLA in healthy donors. The PCR used 60 Vbeta and 13 Jbeta primers. Sequenced by immunoSEQ multiplex PCR; TCRdb stores in-frame clones only, minus some. Altogether under 150,000 clones are present, approximately 78% being singletons, with the ten largest covering over 2.5%. Sequencing input: PBMCs. These receptors came from a man aged 35 to 55 in good health and CMV-seropositive.

This clone has at least ten counts. The chain uses TRBV2 and TRBJ2-7, with unresolved D. V was pared by 6 bases and J by 1 base, with 10 bases between. This CDR3 spans 13 amino acids. Per germline, CDR1 SNHLY and CDR2 FYNNEI. The CDR3 loop reads CASSQLGSYEQYF. CDR3 DNA: TGTGCCAGCAGCCAGCTAGGATCCTACGAGCAGTACTTC. Drawing the rest from reference TRBV2 and TRBJ2-7, the complete variable domain is EPEVTQTPSHQVTQMGQEVILRCVPISNHLYFYWYRQILGQKVEFLVSFYNNEISEKSEIFDDQFSVERPDGSNFTLKIRSTKLEDSAMYFCASSQLGSYEQYFGPGTRLTVT.

The chain is built from TRBV28 and TRBJ2-1; D not resolved. The germline gives CDR1 MDHEN, CDR2 SYDVKM. The CDR3 is 11 amino acids. V was shortened by 3 bases and J by 7 bases, with 4 bases between the two germline ends. The CDR3 coding sequence is TGTGCCAGCAGTTTGAGGAATGAGCAGTTCTTC. Residues: CASSLRNEQFF. Filled out from reference TRBV28 and TRBJ2-1, the complete variable domain reads DVKVTQSSRYLVKRTGEKVFLECVQDMDHENMFWYRQDPGLGLRLIYFSYDVKMKEKGDIPEGYSVSREKKERFSLILESASTNQTSMYLCASSLRNEQFFGPGTRLTVL.

A remark on this clone: An end of the junction does not agree with germline; a read error may underlie this. The chain recombines TRBV7-9 with TRBJ2-1, with 8 bases fitting TRBD2. This CDR3 contains 16 residues. Germline V gene sequence: CDR1 SEHNR, CDR2 FQNEAQ (reference sequence). In nucleotides, the CDR3 is TGTTCCAGCAGCTTAATCATAGCGGGAAATAGGAATGAGCAGTTCTTC. Translating it yields CSSSLIIAGNRNEQFF.

This clone was counted a few times. The rearrangement joins TRBV25-1 to TRBJ1-5, with D possibly being TRBD1 (6 bases). This CDR3 has 14 amino acids. The V gene lost 5 bases and the J gene lost 6 bases, with 14 bases spanning the gap. Per the germline V gene, CDR1 is MGHDK and CDR2 is SYGVNS. CDR3 in amino acids: CASSYRDSSQPQHF. The CDR3, as DNA: TGTGCCAGCAGTTACAGGGATTCAAGTCAGCCCCAGCATTTT.

V usage is TRBV30 and J usage is TRBJ1-4, with 9 bases lining up with TRBD1. The CDR3 is 14 amino acids. Trimming cost V 7 bases and J 5 bases; bases outside gene matches: 8. Germline V gene sequence: CDR1 GTSNPN, CDR2 SVGIG (reference sequence). The CDR3 loop is CALDRGADNEKLFF. The CDR3 DNA reads TGTGCCTTGGACAGGGGAGCCGACAATGAAAAACTGTTTTTT.

This clone was found a few times. This chain connects TRBV9 to TRBJ1-2; a weak D match, TRBD1 (5 bases). The CDR3 covers 14 residues. V was trimmed by 4 bases and J by 8 bases, leaving 18 bases between them. Germline CDR1 and CDR2: SGDLS and YYNGEE. The CDR3 nucleotides are TGTGCCAGCAGCAGAAATTCAGGGCTCTTGGGCTACACCTTC. It yields the protein CASSRNSGLLGYTF.

The V gene is TRBV4-1, the J gene TRBJ1-5; D possibly corresponds to TRBD1 (5 bases). The germline V gene encodes CDR1 MGHRA and CDR2 YSYEKL. V shed 0 bases and J shed 7 bases, with 13 bases lying between them. The CDR3 is 15 amino acids. In DNA, the CDR3 is TGCGCCAGCAGCCAAGATTCAGGGTTGGGGCAGCCCCAGCATTTT. Its translation: CASSQDSGLGQPQHF.

The rearrangement links TRBV5-1 to TRBJ1-3; weak D call: TRBD1 (5 bases). CDR1 SGHRS and CDR2 YFSETQ come from the germline V gene. The V end was cut by 4 bases, the J end by 4 bases, with 12 bases between. The CDR3 length is 14 residues. CDR3 residues: CASSGGTGGNTIYF. The CDR3 bases are TGCGCCAGCAGCGGCGGGACGGGCGGAAACACCATATATTTT.